The T cell receptor (beta chain) described here comes from a study of T cell responses to AZD1222 COVID-19 vaccine. Study-level findings and limits: Just a handful of AZD1222 recipients were seropositive at baseline. There were repertoire samples only from the period after the peak T cell response. Donor demographics were predominantly white British with a female majority; clonal diversity may be underestimated.

The method was immunoSEQ multiplex PCR; TCRdb's version includes in-frame clones alone and lacks a portion of them. The data contain roughly 83,000 clones, roughly 83% of them seen just once; the ten biggest clones take up 8.7%. V dropped 4 bases and J dropped 2 bases, with 10 bases sitting between them. The CDR3 runs to 13 residues. Germline V gene lookup returns CDR1 SGHNT and CDR2 YYREEE (reference sequence). This clone was seen just once. Its specificity is not known. This sequence was found in an adult in good health. The sequences come from peripheral blood, collected on day 0 of AZD1222 vaccination. The J gene is TRBJ2-7, the V gene TRBV5-4; possible D gene TRBD1, 6 bases. The CDR3 DNA sequence: TGTGCCAGCAGCCGGACAGAGACCTACGAGCAGTACTTC. Protein: CASSRTETYEQYF.